Shown below are 32 T cell receptor beta chains from a single sample sequenced in a study of shared clonotypes between healthy human individuals. TCRdb keeps only in-frame clones here, not all; method: immunoSEQ multiplex PCR. The data show over a million clones, roughly 95% seen once. Sequences were obtained from naive CD4+ T cells sorted from blood. The subset here: CD45RA+ positively selected. The origin of the receptors is a man aged 25-45 years in good health.

CDR3 sequence reads: CASSPSGGSGSSYNEQFF. The CDR3 DNA sequence: TGTGCCAGCTCACCTTCGGGGGGGAGCGGAAGCTCCTACAATGAGCAGTTCTTC. The chain joins TRBV18 to TRBJ2-1, with TRBD2 matching over 8 bases. From germline, CDR1 is KGHSH and CDR2 LQKENI. The CDR3 contains 18 residues. The V gene end was trimmed by 3 bases and the J gene end by 0 bases; junction bases not matched to a gene: 10. Full variable domain (rest looked up from reference TRBV18 and TRBJ2-1): NAGVMQNPRHLVRRRGQEARLRCSPMKGHSHVYWYRQLPEEGLKFMVYLQKENIIDESGMPKERFSAEFPKEGPSILRIQQVVRGDSAAYFCASSPSGGSGSSYNEQFFGPGTRLTVL.

The V and J genes are TRBV18 and TRBJ2-7; D may correspond to TRBD1 or TRBD2 (5 bases each). The CDR3 loop spans 13 amino acids. Trimming cost V 4 bases and J 4 bases, with 11 bases left between them. Germline V gives CDR1 KGHSH, CDR2 LQKENI. CDR3 nucleotides: TGTGCCAGCTCACAGGCGAGGGGTTACGAGCAGTACTTC. This sequence encodes CASSQARGYEQYF.

The chain has TRBV4-2 and TRBJ2-3; a weak D match, TRBD2 (5 bases). Germline assignment: CDR1 LGHNA and CDR2 YNFKEQ. The CDR3 sequence is 13 residues long. V dropped 4 bases and J dropped 4 bases, with 9 bases sitting between them. This CDR3 is CASSPPRADTQYF. CDR3 bases: TGTGCCAGCAGCCCCCCGAGGGCAGATACGCAGTATTTT.

The chain employs TRBV6-1 and TRBJ2-7; D gene uncertain. The CDR3 runs to 12 residues. From germline, CDR1 is MNHNS and CDR2 SASEGT. Trimming took off 3 bases at V and 4 bases at J, with 7 bases between the two ends. The CDR3 loop reads CASSELSYEQYF. The CDR3 region has the DNA TGTGCCAGCAGTGAGCTCTCTTACGAGCAGTACTTC.

The chain has TRBV27 and TRBJ1-1; a weak D match, TRBD1 (5 bases). The CDR3 runs 15 residues. Per the germline V gene, CDR1 is MNHEY and CDR2 is SMNVEV (reference sequence). V was clipped by 2 bases and J by 4 bases, with 14 bases between them. Written as DNA, the CDR3 is TGTGCCAGCAGTTTACTCAGGGTTGGTGGCACTGAAGCTTTCTTT. Residues: CASSLLRVGGTEAFF.

The chain carries TRBV9 and TRBJ2-1, with a weak D call TRBD2 (6 bases). Germline values: CDR1 SGDLS, CDR2 YYNGEE. Trimming removed 0 bases at V and 8 bases at J, with 15 bases between. The CDR3 length is 15 residues. In DNA, the CDR3 is TGTGCCAGCAGCGTAGATCTAGCGCCCAGATATGAGCAGTTCTTC. It codes for CASSVDLAPRYEQFF.

In its sample, this clone was seen once. The chain carries TRBV5-5 and TRBJ1-1; D ambiguous. The CDR3 runs to 13 residues. Between the trimmed V and J ends, which lost 2 bases and 6 bases, there was a span of 11 bases. Per germline, CDR1 SGHKS and CDR2 YYEKEE (reference sequence). CDR3 region: CASSLAIWAEAFF. The CDR3 DNA reads as TGTGCCAGCAGCTTAGCCATTTGGGCTGAAGCTTTCTTT. The full variable domain, rest sourced from reference TRBV5-5 and TRBJ1-1, is DAGVTQSPTHLIKTRGQQVTLRCSPISGHKSVSWYQQVLGQGPQFIFQYYEKEERGRGNFPDRFSARQFPNYSSELNVNALLLGDSALYLCASSLAIWAEAFFGQGTRLTVV.

V gene TRBV29-1 combines with J gene TRBJ1-1; D is unclear. Deletions cut 5 bases from V and 9 bases from J, with 16 bases between. Per germline, CDR1 SQVTM and CDR2 ANQGSEA. The CDR3 has 12 residues. The CDR3 sequence is CSVQVRFPQAFF. The CDR3 DNA sequence: TGCAGCGTTCAGGTCCGATTTCCACAAGCTTTCTTT.

CDR3: CASSQLLAGGKAGQETQYF. CDR3 sequence (DNA): TGCGCCAGCAGCCAGTTACTAGCGGGAGGGAAAGCAGGCCAAGAGACCCAGTACTTC. The rearrangement joins TRBV4-1 to TRBJ2-5; 13 bases agree with TRBD2. V gave up 3 bases and J gave up 1 base; unmatched junction bases: 11. This CDR3 comprises 19 residues. Germline CDR1 is MGHRA and CDR2 is YSYEKL.

The chain has TRBV29-1 and TRBJ2-1; tentatively, D is TRBD1 (6 bases). Germline-derived CDR1 and CDR2 are SQVTM and ANQGSEA. CDR3 length: 14 residues. The V gene lost 1 base and the J gene lost 4 bases, with 11 bases spanning the gap. The CDR3 here is CSVEGDTFYNEQFF. DNA of the CDR3: TGCAGCGTTGAAGGGGACACTTTTTACAATGAGCAGTTCTTC.

This chain uses TRBV7-9 with TRBJ1-1; 7 nucleotides line up with TRBD1. The CDR3 contains 16 residues. The germline V gene has CDR1 SEHNR and CDR2 FQNEAQ (reference sequence). Trimming took 1 base from V and 7 from J; bases not matched to a gene: 12. CDR3 amino acids: CASSLEGGPAYGEAFF. The CDR3 DNA follows: TGTGCCAGCAGCTTAGAAGGGGGCCCAGCTTACGGTGAAGCTTTCTTT. Based on the CDR3 plus reference TRBV7-9 and TRBJ1-1, the full variable domain is DTGVSQNPRHKITKRGQNVTFRCDPISEHNRLYWYRQTLGQGPEFLTYFQNEAQLEKSRLLSDRFSAERPKGSFSTLEIQRTEQGDSAMYLCASSLEGGPAYGEAFFGQGTRLTVV.

This chain connects TRBV28 to TRBJ2-1; D unresolved. Germline lookup yields CDR1 MDHEN and CDR2 SYDVKM. This CDR3 region has 13 residues. The V and J ends lost 10 bases and 5 bases respectively, with 15 bases between them. The CDR3 region is CATCRILNNEQFF. In DNA, the CDR3 is TGTGCCACCTGTAGGATTCTTAACAATGAGCAGTTCTTC.

This clone showed up just once. V gene TRBV2 combines with J gene TRBJ2-7; no firm D call. Germline lookup yields CDR1 SNHLY and CDR2 FYNNEI. This CDR3 region has 14 residues. V shed 7 bases and J shed 4 bases, with 17 bases lying between them. CDR3 sequence: CASKLVRSRYEQYF. The CDR3 DNA sequence: TGTGCCAGCAAATTGGTTAGGAGCCGGTACGAGCAGTACTTC.

The chain employs TRBV28 and TRBJ2-7; 9 bases are shared with TRBD1. The CDR3 contains 14 residues. The germline CDR1 and CDR2 sequences are MDHEN and SYDVKM. V was clipped by 10 bases and J by 0 bases; unmatched bases: 7. The CDR3 protein is CAIAGQGNSYEQYF. The CDR3 region has the DNA TGTGCCATTGCGGGACAGGGTAACTCCTACGAGCAGTACTTC. The full variable domain, in which reference TRBV28 and TRBJ2-7 provide the parts outside the CDR3, is DVKVTQSSRYLVKRTGEKVFLECVQDMDHENMFWYRQDPGLGLRLIYFSYDVKMKEKGDIPEGYSVSREKKERFSLILESASTNQTSMYLCAIAGQGNSYEQYFGPGTRLTVT.

This chain uses TRBV19 with TRBJ2-3; perhaps TRBD1 as D (6 bases). Trimming shortened V by 1 base and J by 0 bases, and 14 bases separated the two germline ends. Germline CDR1 LNHDA, CDR2 SQIVND (reference sequence). This CDR3 spans 17 amino acids. The CDR3 reads CASSIAYRATSTDTQYF. CDR3 DNA: TGTGCCAGTAGTATAGCATACAGGGCTACTAGCACAGATACGCAGTATTTT. The variable domain in full, completed from reference TRBV19 and TRBJ2-3, reads DGGITQSPKYLFRKEGQNVTLSCEQNLNHDAMYWYRQDPGQGLRLIYYSQIVNDFQKGDIAEGYSVSREKKESFPLTVTSAQKNPTAFYLCASSIAYRATSTDTQYFGPGTRLTVL.

This clone showed up just once. The chain couples TRBV5-1 to TRBJ2-7, with 12 bases fitting TRBD2. The CDR3 is 23 residues long. Looked up from germline, CDR1 is SGHRS and CDR2 is YFSETQ. Trimming cost V 2 bases and J 0 bases; bases outside gene matches: 24. CDR3 DNA: TGCGCCAGCAGCTTATACTACAGGGCTGGGGGTCGACTAGCGGGAGTTTCCTCCTACGAGCAGTACTTC. It codes for CASSLYYRAGGRLAGVSSYEQYF. Supplemented by reference TRBV5-1 and TRBJ2-7, the full variable domain reads KAGVTQTPRYLIKTRGQQVTLSCSPISGHRSVSWYQQTPGQGLQFLFEYFSETQRNKGNFPGRFSGRQFSNSRSEMNVSTLELGDSALYLCASSLYYRAGGRLAGVSSYEQYFGPGTRLTVT.

The chain combines TRBV6-1 with TRBJ2-1, with 7 bases matching TRBD1. CDR1 and CDR2 (germline): MNHNS, SASEGT. V shed 8 bases and J 4 bases; nucleotides not matched to a gene: 8. The CDR3 consists of 14 residues. CDR3 in DNA: TGTGCCAGCCGACAGGGCATATTTTACAATGAGCAGTTCTTC. It yields the protein CASRQGIFYNEQFF.

J is TRBJ2-3 and V is TRBV5-1; no clear D. CDR3 size: 14 residues. Deletions cut 4 bases from V and 5 bases from J, with 14 bases between. Looked up from germline, CDR1 is SGHRS and CDR2 is YFSETQ. The CDR3 protein is CASSPGLPGDTQYF. The CDR3, as DNA: TGCGCCAGCAGCCCTGGGCTCCCTGGAGATACGCAGTATTTT.

The rearrangement links TRBV6-6 to TRBJ2-3; the D gene could be TRBD1 or TRBD2 (5 bases each). Trimming pared 2 bases from V and 2 bases from J, leaving 8 bases between. The germline V gene encodes CDR1 MNHNY and CDR2 SVGAGI (reference sequence). There are 14 residues in the CDR3. CDR3 coding DNA: TGTGCCAGCAGTTACCGGGACCCCACAGATACGCAGTATTTT. Amino acids: CASSYRDPTDTQYF.

This chain uses TRBV9 with TRBJ2-7, with TRBD2 identical over 12 bases. The CDR3 totals 16 residues. Per the germline V gene, CDR1 is SGDLS and CDR2 is YYNGEE. After removal of 2 bases from V and 2 bases from J, the junction contained 5 bases not matched to a gene. Here the CDR3 reads CASSVTSGSSTYEQYF. The CDR3 DNA is TGTGCCAGCAGCGTGACTAGCGGGAGTTCTACCTACGAGCAGTACTTC. Full variable domain (remainder filled in from reference TRBV9 and TRBJ2-7): DSGVTQTPKHLITATGQRVTLRCSPRSGDLSVYWYQQSLDQGLQFLIQYYNGEERAKGNILERFSAQQFPDLHSELNLSSLELGDSALYFCASSVTSGSSTYEQYFGPGTRLTVT.

The DNA for the CDR3 is TGTGCCAGCAGCGCCGGACAGGGATCGGTGGTTGACGAGCAGTACTTC. Protein: CASSAGQGSVVDEQYF. The rearrangement links TRBV9 to TRBJ2-7, with 8 nucleotides matching TRBD1. The CDR3 spans 16 residues. The V gene end was trimmed by 3 bases and the J gene end by 5 bases; junction bases not matched to a gene: 13. In germline, CDR1 is SGDLS, CDR2 YYNGEE.

J is TRBJ1-2 and V is TRBV11-2; TRBD1 matches at 9 bases. CDR1 and CDR2 from the germline V gene are SGHAT and FQNNGV. This CDR3 is 16 amino acids long. Trimming took 5 bases from V and 2 from J; bases not matched to a gene: 9. This CDR3 reads CASSPIQGAPNYGYTF. CDR3 sequence (DNA): TGTGCCAGCAGCCCAATACAGGGGGCTCCAAACTATGGCTACACCTTC. Full variable domain (rest looked up from reference TRBV11-2 and TRBJ1-2): EAGVAQSPRYKIIEKRQSVAFWCNPISGHATLYWYQQILGQGPKLLIQFQNNGVVDDSQLPKDRFSAERLKGVDSTLKIQPAKLEDSAVYLCASSPIQGAPNYGYTFGSGTRLTVV.

The chain couples TRBV11-3 to TRBJ2-7; D is perhaps TRBD2 (5 bases). The CDR3 covers 14 residues. In germline, CDR1 is SGHNT, CDR2 YENEEA. V lost 4 bases and J lost 6, with 16 bases in between. The CDR3 region is CASSSGPQAGEQYF. For the CDR3, the DNA is TGTGCCAGCAGCTCCGGGCCCCAGGCGGGCGAGCAGTACTTC.

The V and J genes are TRBV5-1 and TRBJ2-3, with TRBD2 matching over 14 bases. Germline V gene lookup returns CDR1 SGHRS and CDR2 YFSETQ. Trimming at V came to 4 bases and at J to 6 bases, leaving 7 bases not matched to a gene. CDR3 length: 16 amino acids. Here the CDR3 reads CASSLGLAGVGDTQYF. The DNA for the CDR3 is TGCGCCAGCAGCCTGGGACTAGCGGGAGTAGGGGATACGCAGTATTTT.

The chain employs TRBV11-2 and TRBJ2-2, with D unresolved. Trimming cost V 3 bases and J 3 bases, with 8 bases left between them. The CDR3 is 14 residues long. The germline gives CDR1 SGHAT, CDR2 FQNNGV. The DNA for the CDR3 is TGTGCCAGCAGCTTTCGTCAGGACACCGGGGAGCTGTTTTTT. Amino acid sequence: CASSFRQDTGELFF.

This sequence joins TRBV5-5 and TRBJ2-1; D remains unclear. Deletions cut 5 bases from V and 0 bases from J, with 12 bases between. This CDR3 comprises 15 residues. Germline CDR1 reads SGHKS; CDR2 reads YYEKEE (reference sequence). CDR3 in amino acids: CASSQSPSSYNEQFF. The CDR3 coding sequence is TGTGCCAGCAGTCAAAGCCCGAGCTCCTACAATGAGCAGTTCTTC.

This sequence joins TRBV9 and TRBJ2-7, with a possible D match to TRBD1 (6 bases). There are 15 residues in the CDR3. Germline V CDR1 and CDR2: SGDLS, YYNGEE. V was clipped by 0 bases and J by 5 bases, with 15 bases between them. CDR3 loop: CASSVEVTGRHEQYF. Here the CDR3 DNA reads TGTGCCAGCAGCGTAGAAGTGACAGGCAGGCACGAGCAGTACTTC.

V usage is TRBV6-6 and J usage is TRBJ2-7; 10 nucleotides line up with TRBD1. The junction had 9 bases not matched to a gene; V was cut back by 7 bases and J by 3 bases. CDR1 and CDR2 from the germline V gene are MNHNY and SVGAGI (reference sequence). CDR3 size: 15 residues. The CDR3 region has the DNA TGTGCCAGCATTCCTGGACAGGGGGAGTTCTACGAGCAGTACTTC. Residues: CASIPGQGEFYEQYF.

The chain recombines TRBV4-2 with TRBJ2-7; 10 bases align to TRBD2. Germline trimming cut 1 base from V and 5 bases from J; bases unmatched to any gene: 8. There are 16 residues in the CDR3. The germline V gene has CDR1 LGHNA and CDR2 YNFKEQ. DNA of the CDR3: TGTGCCAGCAGCCAAGTCCCCGGGACTAGCGACCACGAGCAGTACTTC. Amino acids: CASSQVPGTSDHEQYF.

The chain couples TRBV18 to TRBJ2-2, with D uncertain. V was cut by 2 bases and J by 5 bases, with 3 bases left in between. Germline-derived CDR1 and CDR2 are KGHSH and LQKENI. This CDR3 comprises 12 residues. The CDR3 DNA reads TGTGCCAGCTCACCAAAGACCGGGGAGCTGTTTTTT. This codes for CASSPKTGELFF.

The rearrangement links TRBV5-4 to TRBJ2-1; possibly TRBD2 for D (5 bases). In germline, CDR1 is SGHNT, CDR2 YYREEE (reference sequence). The CDR3 is 13 residues long. Between the trimmed V and J ends, which lost 2 bases and 7 bases, there was a span of 10 bases. This CDR3 reads CASSFNRGNEQFF. The CDR3 bases are TGTGCCAGCAGCTTTAATCGGGGAAATGAGCAGTTCTTC. Complete variable domain (other parts from reference TRBV5-4 and TRBJ2-1): ETGVTQSPTHLIKTRGQQVTLRCSSQSGHNTVSWYQQALGQGPQFIFQYYREEENGRGNFPPRFSGLQFPNYSSELNVNALELDDSALYLCASSFNRGNEQFFGPGTRLTVL.

The rearrangement links TRBV9 to TRBJ2-5; the D gene is possibly TRBD1 (6 bases). The V end was cut by 3 bases, the J end by 2 bases, with 17 bases between. The CDR3 is 16 amino acids. Germline values: CDR1 SGDLS, CDR2 YYNGEE. The CDR3: CASSARGPGLQETQYF. The DNA for the CDR3 is TGTGCCAGCAGCGCCAGGGGTCCCGGCTTACAAGAGACCCAGTACTTC.